This T cell receptor beta chain was observed in a study of radiotherapy plus CTLA-4 blockade in lung cancer. Background on the study: Of the patients, about 20% showed objective responses and around 34% attained disease control.

Trimming removed 4 bases from V and 1 base from J, with 7 bases in between. Germline CDR1 is KGHSH and CDR2 is LQKENI. CDR3 size: 14 residues. TCRdb's table, derived via immunoSEQ multiplex PCR, lists solely in-frame clones and lacks some. Found here are about 59,000 clones, around three quarters of them singletons; the top ten hold approximately 8.3%. In chemo-refractory metastatic non-small-cell lung cancer, patients got ipilimumab CTLA-4 blockade together with focal radiation. Note on this clone: Its antigen is not known.

Study conclusions and caveats: In blood, TCR clones derived from the tumor expanded after radiotherapy plus ipilimumab.

The clonotype comes from a human donor with non-small cell lung cancer whose response to radiotherapy plus ipilimumab could not be evaluated. This material consisted of peripheral blood, taken from a patient treated with radiotherapy plus ipilimumab. The V and J genes are TRBV18 and TRBJ2-2; perhaps TRBD2 as D (5 bases). In nucleotides, the CDR3 is TGTGCCAGCTCACTTCGGGGGAACACCGGGGAGCTGTTTTTT. This translates into CASSLRGNTGELFF.